This T cell receptor (beta chain) stems from a study of blood T cells in healthy people across ages. The authors ran a second PCR of about 7 to 12 cycles using a sample-barcoded 5' primer and a J-beta primer mix. One entry per CDR3 protein, called by TCRdb with MiXCR from the 5' RACE reads. The profile covers more than 1.4 million distinct CDR3 sequences, with roughly 40% appearing a single time and roughly 8.2% taken by the ten largest. CDR1 and CDR2 from the germline V gene are MGHRA and YSYEKL. Trimming left V 0 bases short and J 4 bases short, with 12 bases between. CDR3 length: 15 residues. Material for sequencing was blood. The TCR sequence derives from a woman under 30 in good health. This chain links TRBV4-1 with TRBJ1-2; D unresolved. The CDR3 is CASSQDSPESYGYTF. As DNA, the CDR3 is TGCGCCAGCAGCCAAGATTCACCCGAGTCCTATGGCTACACCTTC.